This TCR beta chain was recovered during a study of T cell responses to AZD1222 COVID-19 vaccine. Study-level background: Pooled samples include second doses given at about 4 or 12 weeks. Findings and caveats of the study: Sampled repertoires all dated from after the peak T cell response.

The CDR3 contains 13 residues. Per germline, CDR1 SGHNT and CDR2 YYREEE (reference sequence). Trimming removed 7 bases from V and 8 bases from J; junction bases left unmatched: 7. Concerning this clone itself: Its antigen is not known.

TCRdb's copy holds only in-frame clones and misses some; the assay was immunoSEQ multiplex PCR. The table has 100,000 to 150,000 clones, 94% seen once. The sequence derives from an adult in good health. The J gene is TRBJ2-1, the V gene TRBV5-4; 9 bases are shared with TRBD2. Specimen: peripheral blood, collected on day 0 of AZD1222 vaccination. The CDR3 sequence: CASEASGNHEQFF. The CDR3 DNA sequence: TGTGCCAGCGAGGCTAGCGGGAACCATGAGCAGTTCTTC.